The T cell receptor beta chain described here comes from a study of blood T cell repertoires in COVID-19. Looking at the study overall: Some COVID-19 samples were acute and others convalescent; all came from the United States, Italy and Spain. PBMCs, B-cell-depleted T cells, or T cells provided the cDNA or gDNA that made up the material.

Enrolled during active infection, Seattle patients were then followed longitudinally. This clone was picked up one time. The authors' processing: Amplification of reference gene primers was used by the study to estimate nucleated cell counts. Assay: immunoSEQ multiplex PCR; the TCRdb copy retains only in-frame clones and omits some. That table gives V, J and clone size, and the DNA gave D and trimming. Of approximately 210,000 clones listed, under 90% are singletons. The CDR3 runs to 20 residues. Germline V gives CDR1 SGDLS, CDR2 YYNGEE. Trimming removed 0 bases from V and 0 bases from J, with 19 bases in between.

The chain carries TRBV9 and TRBJ2-6, with a possible D match to TRBD2 (6 bases). The specimen was peripheral blood. This clonotype originated in a man over 45 with COVID-19, enrolled during active disease. CDR3 residues: CASSVAPGGRVFSGANVLTF. The CDR3 DNA sequence: TGTGCCAGCAGCGTAGCCCCCGGGGGAAGGGTTTTCTCTGGGGCCAACGTCCTGACTTTC.